A selection of T cell receptor beta chains follows, all from one sample in a study of PD-L1 blockade in urothelial cancer. Using immunoSEQ multiplex PCR, the repertoire was profiled, and TCRdb retains in-frame clones only, with some absent. The sample holds some 120,000 clones; 80% to 95% are singletons and the top ten take 3% to 4%. This specimen consisted of PBMCs, obtained around atezolizumab (anti-PD-L1) treatment. The origin of the receptors is a man aged 55 to 70 with urothelial cancer. The CDR3 runs from the conserved cysteine through the conserved F or W. The size field is filled for only some rows; it gives once, few, many or a size class.

j_call,v_call,clone_size,cdr3_aa
TRBJ2-1,TRBV7-9,.,CASSLSLAGEYNEQFF
TRBJ2-2,TRBV18,.,CASSLGLADTGELFF
TRBJ2-1,TRBV5-1,.,CASSSGGEEYYNEQFF
TRBJ2-1,TRBV21-1,.,CASSKGGEIQNPYNEQFF
TRBJ2-7,TRBV28,once,CASTSGQTSGRAGEQYF
TRBJ2-4,TRBV19,once,CASSRQGTGNIQYF
TRBJ2-5,TRBV7-8,.,CASSYSDRGAETQYF
TRBJ2-3,TRBV4-2,.,CASSQEGSGGTDTQYF
TRBJ2-5,TRBV14,.,CASSHLAGIRQETQYF
TRBJ2-7,TRBV4-3,.,CASSQDLWRAGSYEQYF
TRBJ1-1,TRBV5-1,.,CASSLREGRTEAFF
TRBJ2-2,TRBV29-1,.,CSGWGGAGTGELFF
TRBJ2-7,TRBV2,.,CASNPTGVTEQYF
TRBJ2-5,TRBV7-2,.,CASSLGTFRTQETQYF
TRBJ1-4,TRBV28,.,CASRRAANEKLFF
TRBJ2-1,TRBV7-2,.,CASSPGTSGSLYNEQFF
TRBJ2-5,TRBV7-2,.,CASSVNSGQETQYF
TRBJ2-3,TRBV5-1,.,CASSLEQGSADTQYF
TRBJ2-5,TRBV5-8,.,CASSLGQQETQYF
TRBJ2-7,TRBV7-2,.,CASSPYEQYF
TRBJ2-3,TRBV6-5,once,CASSSGQPNTDTQYF
TRBJ1-1,TRBV7-2,.,CASSRRTDFAEAFF
TRBJ2-2,TRBV4-3,.,CASSQAETNTGELFF
TRBJ2-2,TRBV5-1,once,CASSLGGNSNTGELFF
TRBJ2-3,TRBV5-1,.,CASSRWQSTDTQYF
TRBJ2-2,TRBV7-8,.,CASSLPTGNIGELFF
TRBJ2-7,TRBV7-8,.,CASSLEAGGETYEQYF
TRBJ2-7,TRBV5-5,.,CASSLSQGSTYEQYF
TRBJ2-7,TRBV18,once,CASSPTGYEQYF
TRBJ1-1,TRBV7-2,once,CASSLGTVYTEAFF
TRBJ1-5,TRBV27,.,CASSLSAGVQPQHF
TRBJ2-6,TRBV10-3,.,CAIKAAGGLANSGANVLTF
TRBJ2-7,TRBV9,.,CASSVDVGTGGGEQYF
TRBJ2-3,TRBV4-2,.,CASSQSGTPRSRTDTQYF
TRBJ2-1,TRBV29-1,.,CSVRSTERGGPEQFF
TRBJ2-3,TRBV2,few,CASSLRYTDTQYF
TRBJ2-3,TRBV6-5,.,CASRSSGGLTDTQYF
TRBJ1-2,TRBV9,once,CASSSGQSNYGYTF
TRBJ2-6,TRBV25-1,.,CASSLMTVPSGANVLTF
TRBJ1-1,TRBV30,few,CAWRMTGTMNTEAFF
TRBJ2-1,TRBV30,.,CASRYRDRVFF
TRBJ2-7,TRBV9,.,CASSVGTGGLEQYF
TRBJ2-3,TRBV7-8,.,CASSPGLAGGTDTQYF
TRBJ1-4,TRBV5-6,.,CASSYLKPVVDEKLFF
TRBJ1-2,TRBV18,few,CASSPQETTDGYTF